This note documents a single TCR beta chain sequence. Germline trimming cut 0 bases from V and 5 bases from J; bases unmatched to any gene: 6. This CDR3 contains 17 residues. Germline CDR1 SGHNT, CDR2 YENEEA. The data are from a study of shared T cell receptors in the human thymus. Clones were sequenced by immunoSEQ multiplex PCR, and TCRdb holds only the in-frame ones, with some missing. The table has hundreds of thousands of clones, roughly 90% seen once. This same sample was also part of a study on human thymus T cells. According to that study: Infants served as donors; they were healthy and Finnish and were having corrective surgery for congenital heart defects. During corrective heart surgery, resections were taken, and the thymus tissue came from them. An apparent bias in V and J gene usage was seen in thymic and blood repertoires. Unrelated people showed highly overlapping thymic repertoires, related research reported.

This chain links TRBV11-3 with TRBJ2-1; 11 bases align to TRBD2. Sequenced input: thymocytes. The receptor comes from a boy under two years old with a congenital heart defect. CDR3 amino acids: CASSLEIAGGVDNEQFF. The CDR3 DNA follows: TGTGCCAGCAGCTTAGAGATAGCGGGAGGGGTTGACAATGAGCAGTTCTTC.